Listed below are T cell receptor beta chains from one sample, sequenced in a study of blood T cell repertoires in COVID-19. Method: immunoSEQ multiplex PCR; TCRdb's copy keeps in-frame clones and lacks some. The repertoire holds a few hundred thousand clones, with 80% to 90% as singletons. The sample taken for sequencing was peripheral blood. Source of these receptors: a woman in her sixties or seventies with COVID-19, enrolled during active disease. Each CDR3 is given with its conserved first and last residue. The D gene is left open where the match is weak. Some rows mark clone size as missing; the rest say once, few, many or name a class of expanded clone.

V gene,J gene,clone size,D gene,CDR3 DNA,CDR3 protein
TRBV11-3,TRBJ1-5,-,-,TGTGCCAGCAGCTTAGATCTGCGTGACAGCCTCAATCAGCCCCAGCATTTT,CASSLDLRDSLNQPQHF
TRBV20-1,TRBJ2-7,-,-,TGCAGTGCTAGTGGCCTAACGGGGGACGAGCAGTACTTC,CSASGLTGDEQYF
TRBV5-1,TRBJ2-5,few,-,TGCGCCAGCAGCCTTTACGGACTCCCCCGAGAGACCCAGTACTTC,CASSLYGLPRETQYF
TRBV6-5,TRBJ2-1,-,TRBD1,TGTGCCAGCAGTTACACAGGGGTCAATGAGCAGTTCTTC,CASSYTGVNEQFF
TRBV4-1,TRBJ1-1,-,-,TGCGCCAGCAGCCAGGTTTTAACGGCCCGGGACATAAGTTTCCTGAACACTGAAGCTTTCTTT,CASSQVLTARDISFLNTEAFF
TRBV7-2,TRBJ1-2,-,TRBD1,TGTGCCAGCAGCTTAGGACAGGGAGTCTATGGCTACACCTTC,CASSLGQGVYGYTF
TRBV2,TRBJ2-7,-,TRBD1,TGTGCCAGCGGGGAAGGACAGGGGGTCCTCTACGAGCAGTACTTC,CASGEGQGVLYEQYF
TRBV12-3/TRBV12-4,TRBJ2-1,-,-,TGTGCCAGCAGTTCCACTTACTACAATGAGCAGTTCTTC,CASSSTYYNEQFF
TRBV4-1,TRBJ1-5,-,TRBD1,TGCGCCAGCAGCCAAGGCATGGGACAGCTCAATCAGCCCCAGCATTTT,CASSQGMGQLNQPQHF
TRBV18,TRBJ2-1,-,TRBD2,TGTGCCAGCTCACCACCCGGACTAGCCGATGTCAATGAGCAGTTCTTC,CASSPPGLADVNEQFF
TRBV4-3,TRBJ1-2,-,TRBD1,TGCGCCAGCAGCCCCTTCGAGGGACAGGGGGCAGATGGCTACACCTTC,CASSPFEGQGADGYTF
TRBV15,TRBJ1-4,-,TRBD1,TGTGCCACCAGCTCGACAGGGAGTGGGGAAAAACTGTTTTTT,CATSSTGSGEKLFF
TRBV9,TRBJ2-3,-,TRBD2,TGTGCCAGCAGCGTTAGCGGGGGGGTTTCAGATACGCAGTATTTT,CASSVSGGVSDTQYF
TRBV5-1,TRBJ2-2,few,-,TGCGCCAGCAGCTTGGTTGCAGGGAACACCGGGGAGCTGTTTTTT,CASSLVAGNTGELFF
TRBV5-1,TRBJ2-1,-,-,TGCGCCAGCAGCCCGGGGGAATCCTCCTACAATGAGCAGTTCTTC,CASSPGESSYNEQFF
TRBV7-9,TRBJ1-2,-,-,TGTGCCAGCAGCTTAGCAAACGTCAGGGGTTACTATGGCTACACCTTC,CASSLANVRGYYGYTF
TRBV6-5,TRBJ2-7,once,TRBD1,TGTGCCAGCAGCCGAGGCTGGGGACAGACCTACGAGCAGTACTTC,CASSRGWGQTYEQYF